These T cell receptor beta chains were read from a single sample in a study of blood T cell repertoires in COVID-19. Some clones are missing from TCRdb's copy, which holds only in-frame ones; the method was immunoSEQ multiplex PCR. Counted here are approximately 240,000 clones, about 85% occurring once; the ten biggest clones make up 15% to 20%. Material: peripheral blood. The receptors stem from a woman older than 75 with active or convalescent COVID-19. The CDR3 runs from the conserved cysteine through the conserved F or W. A D gene is named only where the DNA matches it firmly. Size values are once, few and many counts, or a class for expanded clones, and some rows have none.

j_call clone_size d_call v_call cdr3_aa cdr3_nt
TRBJ1-6 few NA TRBV5-1 CASSGEGNSPLHF TGCGCCAGCAGCGGAGAGGGTAATTCACCCCTCCACTTT
TRBJ2-7 once TRBD1 TRBV9 CASSVGETGPYEQYF TGTGCCAGCAGCGTAGGCGAGACAGGGCCCTACGAGCAGTACTTC
TRBJ2-7 NA NA TRBV5-4 CASSLEGPGSHEQYF TGTGCCAGCAGCTTGGAAGGACCGGGGTCCCACGAGCAGTACTTC
TRBJ2-1 few TRBD1 TRBV7-8 CASSLDRGLYNEQFF TGTGCCAGCAGCTTAGACAGGGGCCTCTACAATGAGCAGTTCTTC
TRBJ2-1 NA NA TRBV5-1 CASSLVPLVVSRPEQFF TGCGCCAGCAGCTTGGTTCCCCTAGTGGTATCTAGACCTGAGCAGTTCTTC
TRBJ1-6 few NA TRBV7-9 CASSSPRGGESPLHF TGTGCCAGCAGCTCCCCTCGAGGGGGAGAATCACCCCTCCACTTT
TRBJ2-2 once NA TRBV10-3 CAISETGSTGELFF TGTGCCATCAGTGAGACAGGATCCACCGGGGAGCTGTTTTTT
TRBJ2-1 NA NA TRBV7-2 CASSSPGYEQFF TGTGCCAGCAGCTCCCCGGGGTATGAGCAGTTCTTC
TRBJ1-1 NA NA TRBV6-1 CASSEWGGRGDTEAFF TGTGCCAGCAGTGAATGGGGCGGACGGGGGGACACTGAAGCTTTCTTT
TRBJ1-4 NA TRBD1 TRBV7-9 CASSFGDSQKLFF TGTGCCAGCAGCTTCGGGGACAGCCAAAAACTGTTTTTT
TRBJ1-1 NA NA TRBV2 CASILAVQGNTEAFF TGTGCCAGCATCCTTGCGGTTCAGGGGAACACTGAAGCTTTCTTT
TRBJ1-2 NA TRBD1 TRBV3-1/TRBV3-2 CASSHPRDRVYGYTF TGTGCCAGCAGCCACCCCCGGGACAGGGTCTATGGCTACACCTTC
TRBJ1-1 NA TRBD1 TRBV27 CAASRESTGAREAFF TGTGCCGCCTCGCGAGAGAGCACAGGGGCGCGGGAAGCTTTCTTT
TRBJ2-5 once NA TRBV7-2 CASSSQGQETQYF TGTGCCAGCAGCTCCCAGGGTCAAGAGACCCAGTACTTC
TRBJ1-1 once NA TRBV12-3/TRBV12-4 CASSFTSGTEAFF TGTGCCAGCAGTTTTACTTCAGGCACTGAAGCTTTCTTT
TRBJ2-3 NA TRBD2 TRBV5-4 CASSLRLAGAVTDTQYF TGTGCCAGCAGCTTGCGTCTAGCGGGGGCCGTGACAGATACGCAGTATTTT
TRBJ2-3 NA NA TRBV9 CASSVDTSSSDTQYF TGTGCCAGCAGCGTAGATACTAGCAGTTCAGATACGCAGTATTTT
TRBJ2-4 NA TRBD1 TRBV30 CAWERQGAKNIQYF TGTGCCTGGGAACGACAGGGGGCCAAAAACATTCAGTACTTC
TRBJ1-1 NA NA TRBV7-3 CASSWGGPNKAFF TGTGCCAGCAGCTGGGGCGGTCCTAACAAAGCTTTCTTT
TRBJ2-1 NA TRBD2 TRBV29-1 CSVELLAGEDHEQFF TGCAGCGTTGAACTTCTTGCGGGAGAGGACCATGAGCAGTTCTTC
TRBJ2-3 NA NA TRBV24-1 CATSDFNRQSTDTQYF TGTGCCACCAGTGATTTTAACAGGCAGAGCACAGATACGCAGTATTTT
TRBJ2-3 NA NA TRBV7-2 CASSPPWAGLPDTQYF TGTGCCAGCAGCCCTCCCTGGGCGGGGTTGCCAGATACGCAGTATTTT
TRBJ2-3 once NA TRBV9 CASSVGRGADTQYF TGTGCCAGCAGCGTAGGGAGAGGAGCAGATACGCAGTATTTT
TRBJ1-6 NA NA TRBV5-1 CASSLGENSPLHF TGCGCCAGCAGCTTGGGGGAGAATTCTCCCCTCCACTTT
TRBJ2-7 NA TRBD1 TRBV12-3/TRBV12-4 CASRTTGSYEQYF TGTGCCAGCAGGACGACAGGGTCCTACGAGCAGTACTTC
TRBJ1-1 NA TRBD1 TRBV13 CASSLGQGFTEAFF TGTGCCAGCAGCCTGGGACAGGGATTCACTGAAGCTTTCTTT
TRBJ1-2 NA NA TRBV4-1 CASSQVFSVRRSSVGYTF TGCGCCAGCAGCCAAGTGTTTTCGGTCAGGAGGAGTTCGGTGGGCTACACCTTC
TRBJ2-1 NA TRBD2 TRBV25-1 CASSDSGTSAYNEQFF TGTGCCAGCAGTGACTCCGGGACTAGCGCGTACAATGAGCAGTTCTTC
TRBJ2-4 NA TRBD1 TRBV4-1 CASSQYRGQRDIQYF TGCGCCAGCAGCCAGTACAGGGGCCAAAGGGACATTCAGTACTTC
TRBJ2-3 NA NA TRBV21-1 CASSKGCSSTDTQYF TGTGCCAGCAGCAAGGGCTGCTCTAGCACAGATACGCAGTATTTT
TRBJ2-3 NA TRBD2 TRBV7-9 CASRSLLAGSSSTDTQYF TGTGCCAGCAGGTCCTTATTAGCGGGGTCGTCTAGCACAGATACGCAGTATTTT
TRBJ2-2 NA TRBD1 TRBV11-2 CASSKNGQGLGGGELFF TGTGCCAGCAGCAAAAACGGACAGGGGTTGGGTGGCGGGGAGCTGTTTTTT
TRBJ2-7 few TRBD1 TRBV7-9 CASSLQQGAYEQYF TGTGCCAGCAGCTTACAGCAGGGGGCCTACGAGCAGTACTTC
TRBJ1-2 NA TRBD1 TRBV18 CASSPDVTGYGYTF TGTGCCAGCTCACCAGACGTGACAGGGTATGGCTACACCTTC
TRBJ1-5 few TRBD1 TRBV10-3 CATQGAQGNQPQHF TGTGCCACCCAGGGGGCACAGGGCAATCAGCCCCAGCATTTT
TRBJ2-2 NA NA TRBV19 CASSISRTGELFF TGTGCCAGTAGTATTTCGCGGACCGGGGAGCTGTTTTTT
TRBJ1-2 NA TRBD1 TRBV28 CASRQTGSVGYTF TGTGCCAGCAGGCAGACAGGGAGTGTCGGCTACACCTTC
TRBJ2-5 NA NA TRBV5-6 CASSFTGETQYF TGTGCCAGCAGTTTTACCGGGGAGACCCAGTACTTC
TRBJ1-5 NA NA TRBV4-1 CASSQGPGNQPQHF TGCGCCAGCAGCCAAGGGCCCGGCAATCAGCCCCAGCATTTT
TRBJ1-5 few NA TRBV28 CASSLNYNQPQHF TGTGCCAGCAGTTTGAACTACAATCAGCCCCAGCATTTT
TRBJ1-1 NA TRBD1 TRBV19 CASKRGDRLLNTEAFF TGTGCCAGCAAAAGGGGGGACAGACTTTTGAACACTGAAGCTTTCTTT
TRBJ2-2 few TRBD1 TRBV2 CASTPLLNRRDRFTGELFF TGTGCCAGCACACCCCTCTTGAACCGCCGGGACAGATTCACCGGGGAGCTGTTTTTT
TRBJ2-3 NA NA TRBV5-8 CASSRDYFTDTQYF TGTGCCAGCAGCCGAGACTACTTCACAGATACGCAGTATTTT
TRBJ2-7 NA TRBD1 TRBV7-2 CASSLVTGGAYEQYF TGTGCCAGCAGCCTCGTGACAGGGGGCGCCTACGAGCAGTACTTC
TRBJ1-6 NA TRBD1 TRBV2 CASTRGQSYNSPLHF TGTGCCAGCACCCGGGGACAGAGTTATAATTCACCCCTCCACTTT
TRBJ1-6 NA NA TRBV10-3 CAIRDSSYNSPLHF TGTGCCATCAGGGACAGCTCCTATAATTCACCCCTCCACTTT
TRBJ2-7 NA NA TRBV2 CASTVTLYEAEQYF TGTGCCAGCACAGTGACTCTATATGAGGCCGAGCAGTACTTC
TRBJ1-2 NA TRBD1 TRBV6-5 CASRDSLNYGYTF TGTGCCAGCCGGGACAGCCTTAACTATGGCTACACCTTC
TRBJ2-2 once NA TRBV19 CASSSRFPTNTGELFF TGTGCCAGTAGTTCTCGGTTCCCTACGAACACCGGGGAGCTGTTTTTT
TRBJ2-5 once NA TRBV19 CASSPRQRRETQYF TGTGCCAGTAGTCCACGACAGCGTCGGGAGACCCAGTACTTC
TRBJ2-5 NA NA TRBV19 CASSASRVLKETQYF TGTGCCAGTAGTGCGTCCCGGGTCCTCAAAGAGACCCAGTACTTC
TRBJ1-5 NA NA TRBV27 CASSPQGQPQHF TGTGCCAGCAGTCCTCAGGGCCAGCCCCAGCATTTT
TRBJ1-1 NA NA TRBV2 CASIDDSTQAFF TGTGCCAGCATCGACGACTCTACTCAGGCTTTCTTT
TRBJ2-7 NA TRBD1 TRBV12-5 CASGWGTGSAVREQYF TGTGCTAGTGGTTGGGGGACAGGGTCTGCCGTTCGCGAGCAGTACTTC
TRBJ1-2 NA TRBD1 TRBV5-8 CASSPRTGAALYGYTF TGTGCCAGCAGCCCCCGGACAGGGGCTGCTCTCTATGGCTACACCTTC
TRBJ2-7 NA TRBD2 TRBV14 CASSSLAGVSYEQYF TGTGCCAGCAGCTCACTAGCGGGGGTCTCCTACGAGCAGTACTTC
TRBJ2-1 NA TRBD2 TRBV4-2 CASSPGLVSSYNEQFF TGTGCCAGCAGCCCGGGACTAGTAAGCTCCTACAATGAGCAGTTCTTC
TRBJ1-6 NA TRBD1 TRBV30 CAWSVRTGYYSPLHF TGTGCCTGGAGTGTACGGACAGGGTACTATTCACCCCTCCACTTT
TRBJ2-2 NA NA TRBV7-3 CASSSLTGLRNTGELFF TGTGCCAGCAGCTCATTGACGGGACTCCGTAACACCGGGGAGCTGTTTTTT